These T cell receptor beta chains were read from a single sample in a study of CD8 T cells in Susac syndrome. Via MiXCR, TCRdb re-called the immunoSEQ multiplex PCR reads, giving one row per CDR3 protein. The sample has roughly 180,000 distinct CDR3 sequences, around 93% seen once. The specimen was CD4+ T cells from PBMCs. Every receptor here comes from a human donor with multiple sclerosis. Both conserved end residues are part of each CDR3. D genes are given only for firm matches. Only part of the rows carry a size: once, few, many, or a class if the clone is expanded.

-	TRBV6-1	-	TRBJ2-3	TGTGCCAGCAGTGAACTCCGTGCCGTTATAGATACGCAGTATTTT	CASSELRAVIDTQYF
TRBD2	TRBV27	-	TRBJ2-3	TGTGCCAGCAGTCCCCAAGACCCGACTAGCGGGGTCACAGATACGCAGTATTTT	CASSPQDPTSGVTDTQYF
-	TRBV6-6	-	TRBJ2-3	TGTGCCAGCCGCCGGCAGGGGGGAACAGATACGCAGTATTTT	CASRRQGGTDTQYF
-	TRBV18	-	TRBJ2-7	TGTGCCAGCTCACCACCGGGGTTTGGTAGGAGCTACGAGCAGTACTTC	CASSPPGFGRSYEQYF
-	TRBV12-3/TRBV12-4	-	TRBJ1-2	TGTGCCAGCAGTCCAGCCGGAACCTATGGCTACACCTTC	CASSPAGTYGYTF
-	TRBV4-1	-	TRBJ1-2	TGCGCCAGCAGCCATGCCCGGGACCCCTATGGCTACACCTTC	CASSHARDPYGYTF
-	TRBV7-9	-	TRBJ1-2	TGTGCCAGCAGCTCGAGGGGGGTATCGGGTGGCTACACCTTC	CASSSRGVSGGYTF
TRBD2	TRBV20-1	-	TRBJ2-7	TGCAGTGCTAGGGGGACTAGCGGGGAGGGGGAGCAGTACTTC	CSARGTSGEGEQYF
TRBD2	TRBV5-6	-	TRBJ2-5	TGTGCCAGCAGCTCCCTAGCGGGAGAAGAGACCCAGTACTTC	CASSSLAGEETQYF
TRBD1	TRBV6-6	-	TRBJ2-5	TGTGCCAGCAGTTACCAGGGGGTAGGGGAGACCCAGTACTTC	CASSYQGVGETQYF
-	TRBV5-1	few	TRBJ1-5	TGCGCCAGCAGCCCGGAGGGGGATAGCAATCAGCCCCAGCATTTT	CASSPEGDSNQPQHF
-	TRBV2	-	TRBJ2-5	TGTGCCAGCAGTGAAGCGGCTTCCCGAAGGGAGACCCAGTACTTC	CASSEAASRRETQYF
TRBD1	TRBV29-1	-	TRBJ1-2	TGCAGCGGGGGGACAGATGGCTACACCTTC	CSGGTDGYTF
-	TRBV12-3/TRBV12-4	-	TRBJ1-5	TGTGCCAGCAGTTTATCTCGCGGTGGAGCTAACAATCAGCCCCAGCATTTT	CASSLSRGGANNQPQHF
-	TRBV24-1	-	TRBJ2-7	TGTGCCACCAGTGATAGAGGCAGTGGGCAGTACTTC	CATSDRGSGQYF
-	TRBV21-1	-	TRBJ2-5	TGTGCCAGCACGGGCCTCAGACCCGGGACCCAGTACTTC	CASTGLRPGTQYF
TRBD2	TRBV5-4	-	TRBJ2-3	TGTGCCAGCAGCTCAGCGACTAGCGGGAGTATCACAGATACGCAGTATTTT	CASSSATSGSITDTQYF
TRBD1	TRBV5-1	-	TRBJ2-1	TGCGCCAGCAGCTCCCGAGAGACAGGGGGGCCCAATGAGCAGTTCTTC	CASSSRETGGPNEQFF
-	TRBV4-2	-	TRBJ1-5	TGTGCCAGCAGCCAAGATTATGGTCTGGAAACTCCCCAGCATTTT	CASSQDYGLETPQHF
TRBD1	TRBV12-3/TRBV12-4	-	TRBJ1-2	TGTGCCAGCAACGGGGACAGCTATGGCTACACCTTC	CASNGDSYGYTF
TRBD2	TRBV20-1	-	TRBJ2-7	TGCAGTGCTAGAGATTCCGCCGGGACTATATACGAGCAGTACTTC	CSARDSAGTIYEQYF
-	TRBV29-1	-	TRBJ2-4	TGCAGCGTTTACCTTAGCGGAGCCAAAAACATTCAGTACTTC	CSVYLSGAKNIQYF
TRBD2	TRBV4-3	-	TRBJ2-3	TGCGCCAGCAGCCAAGGACTAGCGGGAGGGCGCACAGATACGCAGTATTTT	CASSQGLAGGRTDTQYF
-	TRBV12-3/TRBV12-4	-	TRBJ1-5	TGTGCCAGCAGGCTAGGGGGTTCAGTGGGCAATCAGCCCCAGCATTTT	CASRLGGSVGNQPQHF
-	TRBV20-1	-	TRBJ1-1	TGCAGTGCTAGACTTGGACAGATGAACACTGAAGCTTTCTTT	CSARLGQMNTEAFF
-	TRBV24-1	-	TRBJ1-5	TGTGCCACCTCGGCCAGGAGCAATCAGCCCCAGCATTTT	CATSARSNQPQHF
-	TRBV6-2/TRBV6-3	-	TRBJ1-3	TGTGCCACGACAGGACTGCTCGAGCTCACTGGAAACACCATATATTTT	CATTGLLELTGNTIYF
-	TRBV3-1	-	TRBJ2-2	TGTGCCAGCAGCCAAGCGTTCGGTGTGAACACCGGGGAGCTGTTTTTT	CASSQAFGVNTGELFF
-	TRBV9	once	TRBJ2-3	TGTGCCAGCAGCGTAGTTAACGGCCCGGAGGTGACGCAGTATTTT	CASSVVNGPEVTQYF
-	TRBV19	-	TRBJ2-7	TGTGCCAGTAGTATAGGGGGATTCGGGAACCCCTACGAGCAGTACTTC	CASSIGGFGNPYEQYF
-	TRBV5-1	-	TRBJ1-4	TGCGCCAGCAGCTCCGGACGGATTGATGAAAAACTGTTTTTT	CASSSGRIDEKLFF
-	TRBV11-2	-	TRBJ2-5	TGTGCCAGCAGCTTCCAGGCCTCCCCAGAGACCCAGTACTTC	CASSFQASPETQYF
-	TRBV19	-	TRBJ2-7	TGTGCCAGTAGTAGGGACGTGGGCGTTTACGAGCAGTACTTC	CASSRDVGVYEQYF
-	TRBV9	-	TRBJ2-3	TGTGCCAGCAGCGTAGGTGCGGGTCGCACAGATACGCAGTATTTT	CASSVGAGRTDTQYF
-	TRBV20-1	-	TRBJ2-5	TGCAGTGCTAGAGGTCGGAGGGGGCAAGAAGAGACCCAGTACTTC	CSARGRRGQEETQYF
-	TRBV30	-	TRBJ2-1	TGTGCCTGGTCTCGCGGAGGGGGATACAATGAGCAGTTCTTC	CAWSRGGGYNEQFF
TRBD1	TRBV3-1	-	TRBJ1-2	TGTGCCAGCAGCCAAGATCTGACAGGGGGCGGCTACACCTTC	CASSQDLTGGGYTF
-	TRBV12-3/TRBV12-4	-	TRBJ1-3	TGTGCCAGCAGCCAACAAGCTTTCTCTGGAAACACCATATATTTT	CASSQQAFSGNTIYF
TRBD1	TRBV9	-	TRBJ2-7	TGTGCCAGCAGCGCCCGAGGGACAGGGGAGTACGAGCAGTACTTC	CASSARGTGEYEQYF
TRBD2	TRBV7-9	-	TRBJ2-3	TGTGCCAGCAGCAACCTACTAGCGCCCCGTGTCGATACGCAGTATTTT	CASSNLLAPRVDTQYF
-	TRBV10-3	few	TRBJ1-6	TGTGCCATCAGTGGCAGGGGAGTGGATAATTCACCCCTCCATTTT	CAISGRGVDNSPLHF
-	TRBV5-1	-	TRBJ2-3	TGCGCCAGCAGCTTGGCCGTAGTAGCCCAGCAGTATTTT	CASSLAVVAQQYF
-	TRBV12-3/TRBV12-4	-	TRBJ2-6	TGTGCCAGCAGACGGACAGAGATTCTCTCTGGGGCCAACGTCCTGACTTTC	CASRRTEILSGANVLTF
TRBD1	TRBV5-1	-	TRBJ1-1	TGCGCCAGCAGCTTCGACAGGGGCCAGACTGAAGCTTTCTTT	CASSFDRGQTEAFF
TRBD2	TRBV5-6	-	TRBJ2-7	TGTGCCAGCAGCCTAGGACTAGCGGGGGAGCCCTTCAACTACGAGCAGTACTTC	CASSLGLAGEPFNYEQYF
-	TRBV11-2	once	TRBJ2-1	TGTGCCAGCAGCCGACTAGTGGCAAGGGGGAATGAGCAGTTCTTC	CASSRLVARGNEQFF
-	TRBV20-1	-	TRBJ2-2	TGCAGTGCTAGGGGGAAGACGGGGGGCGCGATCGGGGAGCTGTTTTTT	CSARGKTGGAIGELFF
-	TRBV18	-	TRBJ2-5	TGTGCCAGCTCACCGGGACGCCCACCTCAAGAGACCCAGTACTTC	CASSPGRPPQETQYF
-	TRBV18	-	TRBJ1-1	TGTGCCAGCTCACCACAATGGGGGGGGGACACTGAAGCTTTCTTT	CASSPQWGGDTEAFF
-	TRBV7-2	-	TRBJ1-4	TGTGCCAGCAGCCCAATGGGATTACCTAATGAAAAACTGTTTTTT	CASSPMGLPNEKLFF
-	TRBV7-2	-	TRBJ1-2	TGTGCCAGCAGCTTAGCGCACACAGGGAACTATGGCTACACCTTC	CASSLAHTGNYGYTF
-	TRBV5-8	-	TRBJ2-3	TGTGCCAGCAGCTTGGCTCGCGATACGCAGTATTTT	CASSLARDTQYF
-	TRBV12-3/TRBV12-4	-	TRBJ2-7	TGTGCCAGCAGTTGGGACCGGGGCATACGTGTTGGCAGGACCTACGAGCAGTACTTC	CASSWDRGIRVGRTYEQYF
-	TRBV6-2/TRBV6-3	-	TRBJ1-1	TGTGCCAGCAGTTACTCGATTAGTACTGAAGCTTTCTTT	CASSYSISTEAFF
-	TRBV30	-	TRBJ1-6	TGTGCCTGGAACACAGGGTACAATTCACCCCTCCACTTT	CAWNTGYNSPLHF
-	TRBV18	once	TRBJ2-2	TGTGCCAGCTCAATAACGTCGAGCCCCGGGGAGCTGTTTTTT	CASSITSSPGELFF
-	TRBV10-2	-	TRBJ1-1	TGCGCCAGCAGTGGGAGGGAGGGGACTTACACTGAAGCTTTCTTT	CASSGREGTYTEAFF
TRBD2	TRBV20-1	once	TRBJ2-1	TGCAGTGCCACATCCGGTGGCGGGGGGGCTAATGAGCAGTTCTTC	CSATSGGGGANEQFF
TRBD1	TRBV11-2	-	TRBJ1-2	TGTGCCAGCAGCGTTACCGGGACAGGGGGCGCCGGGGACACCTTC	CASSVTGTGGAGDTF